Below are 4 T cell receptor beta chains sequenced from a single sample in a study of cytomegalovirus exposure and HLA in healthy donors. 60 Vbeta and 13 Jbeta primers were used in PCR. The repertoire was sequenced with immunoSEQ multiplex PCR; TCRdb's copy has only in-frame clones and lacks some. The table records under 150,000 clones, around four fifths of them present only once. Sequenced input: PBMCs. These receptors were obtained from a boy aged 2 to 10 in good health and CMV-seronegative.

The rearrangement links TRBV6-5 to TRBJ1-1; 10 nucleotides align to TRBD1. The germline V gene has CDR1 MNHEY and CDR2 SVGAGI. The CDR3 contains 12 residues. J was trimmed by 10 bases and V by 9 bases; bases with no gene match: 8. The CDR3 DNA is TGTGCCAGAAGACAGGGGGCGTTTGCAGCTTTCTTT. It specifies CARRQGAFAAFF.

V usage is TRBV11-2 and J usage is TRBJ2-3, with TRBD1 matching over 9 bases. Germline CDR1 and CDR2: SGHAT and FQNNGV. The CDR3 has 14 amino acids. Losses at the gene ends were 8 bases for V and 5 bases for J; bases not matched to a gene: 8. For the CDR3, the DNA is TGTGCCAGCGCACCGGGACAGGGCAGAGATACGCAGTATTTT. This codes for CASAPGQGRDTQYF.

CDR3 region: CASSPRTSLYEEQFF. The CDR3 nucleotides read TGTGCCAGCTCACCACGGACATCCCTTTATGAAGAGCAGTTCTTC. The rearrangement uses TRBV18 and TRBJ2-1; a weak D match, TRBD1 (5 bases). The germline gives CDR1 KGHSH, CDR2 LQKENI. Deletions cut 1 base from V and 10 bases from J, with 17 bases between. CDR3 length equals 15 residues. The full variable domain, rest sourced from reference TRBV18 and TRBJ2-1, is NAGVMQNPRHLVRRRGQEARLRCSPMKGHSHVYWYRQLPEEGLKFMVYLQKENIIDESGMPKERFSAEFPKEGPSILRIQQVVRGDSAAYFCASSPRTSLYEEQFFGPGTRLTVL.

V gene TRBV5-4 combines with J gene TRBJ2-7; 12 bases match TRBD2. This CDR3 region has 15 residues. Germline lookup yields CDR1 SGHNT and CDR2 YYREEE (reference sequence). The junction had 7 bases not matched to a gene; V was cut back by 2 bases and J by 7 bases. The CDR3 DNA follows: TGTGCCAGCAGCTTCTCGCTAGCGGGAGGGCGAGAGCAGTACTTC. Translating gives CASSFSLAGGREQYF. The variable domain in full, completed from reference TRBV5-4 and TRBJ2-7, reads ETGVTQSPTHLIKTRGQQVTLRCSSQSGHNTVSWYQQALGQGPQFIFQYYREEENGRGNFPPRFSGLQFPNYSSELNVNALELDDSALYLCASSFSLAGGREQYFGPGTRLTVT.